One and the same sample provided the 25 T cell receptor beta chains below, sequenced in a study of T cell changes during pregnancy in multiple sclerosis (dated 2019 in TCRdb). The protocol used for the library was the immunoSEQ multiplex PCR assay. As stored in TCRdb, this immuneACCESS dataset retains in-frame rearrangements with V and J assigned. A fraction of the clones does not appear; measured against another copy, unresolved V genes explain less than half of the discrepancy, and the remainder lacks a known reason. The sample yields tens of thousands of clones; 90% were counted once. The ten largest clonotypes hold 9% to 9.5% of the sample. The input for sequencing was peripheral blood, taken after pregnancy. The receptors here all came from a female donor in good health, enrolled as a control in a pregnancy study.

This clone has just one count. The rearrangement joins TRBV7-9 to TRBJ1-1, with D hard to call. CDR1 SEHNR and CDR2 FQNEAQ come from the germline V gene (reference sequence). This CDR3 is built from 14 residues. V lost 2 bases and J 1 base, leaving 8 bases between the germline ends. DNA for the CDR3: TGTGCCAGCAGCTTATCACAGTCGAACACTGAAGCTTTCTTT. Translation: CASSLSQSNTEAFF.

This clone is a singleton in its sample. The chain recombines TRBV5-1 with TRBJ2-1; 11 bases agree with TRBD2. The trim removed 6 bases at V and 5 bases at J, leaving 7 bases unmatched. From germline, CDR1 is SGHRS and CDR2 YFSETQ. The CDR3 loop spans 15 amino acids. This CDR3 is CASIDGTSGHNEQFF. DNA of the CDR3: TGCGCCAGCATCGATGGGACTAGCGGTCACAATGAGCAGTTCTTC.

The V call is TRBV25-1, the J call TRBJ2-1; D possibly corresponds to TRBD2 (5 bases). The germline gives CDR1 MGHDK, CDR2 SYGVNS. V lost 6 bases and J 0 bases, leaving 9 bases between the germline ends. This CDR3 has 14 residues. The CDR3 loop is CASRSGSSYNEQFF. CDR3 bases: TGTGCCAGCAGGTCGGGAAGCTCCTACAATGAGCAGTTCTTC.

The chain carries TRBV30 and TRBJ2-7, with D perhaps matching TRBD2 (6 bases). Trimming pared 4 bases from V and 2 bases from J, leaving 12 bases between. CDR1 is GTSNPN, CDR2 SVGIG, per germline (reference sequence). The CDR3 consists of 13 residues. The CDR3 region is CAWTSWGAYEQYF. Written as DNA, the CDR3 is TGTGCCTGGACCTCTTGGGGGGCCTACGAGCAGTACTTC. Drawing the rest from reference TRBV30 and TRBJ2-7, the complete variable domain is SQTIHQWPATLVQPVGSPLSLECTVEGTSNPNLYWYRQAAGRGLQLLFYSVGIGQISSEVPQNLSASRPQDRQFILSSKKLLLSDSGFYLCAWTSWGAYEQYFGPGTRLTVT.

The rearrangement links TRBV5-8 to TRBJ2-2; TRBD1 aligns across 9 bases. The CDR3 covers 15 residues. V lost 4 bases to trimming and J lost 6 bases; unmatched junction nucleotides: 7. Germline CDR1 reads SGHTS; CDR2 reads YDEGEE. The CDR3 here is CASSQGTGRAGELFF. CDR3 nucleotides: TGTGCCAGCAGCCAAGGGACAGGGAGGGCCGGGGAGCTGTTTTTT.

V and J are TRBV7-9 and TRBJ2-1; 11 bases are a match to TRBD2. Germline assignment: CDR1 SEHNR and CDR2 FQNEAQ (reference sequence). Unmatched junction bases numbered 8, after V lost 5 bases and J lost 8 bases. This CDR3 has 15 residues. DNA for the CDR3: TGTGCCAGCAGCCAAGCTACTAGCGGGGGCGATGAGCAGTTCTTC. It specifies CASSQATSGGDEQFF.

This clone was seen once. J is TRBJ2-7 and V is TRBV7-2; TRBD1 aligns across 9 bases. The germline CDR1 and CDR2 sequences are SGHTA and FQGNSA. Trimming removed 3 bases from V and 6 bases from J; junction bases left unmatched: 15. The length of the CDR3 is 17 residues. The CDR3, as DNA: TGTGCCAGCAGCTTGCGGACTCACGGGACAGGGTCTTCCGAGCAGTACTTC. Its translation is CASSLRTHGTGSSEQYF. The whole variable domain, remainder taken from reference TRBV7-2 and TRBJ2-7, is GAGVSQSPSNKVTEKGKDVELRCDPISGHTALYWYRQSLGQGLEFLIYFQGNSAPDKSGLPSDRFSAERTGGSVSTLTIQRTQQEDSAVYLCASSLRTHGTGSSEQYFGPGTRLTVT.

The V gene is TRBV5-1, the J gene TRBJ2-5; 9 bases line up with TRBD1. The CDR3 contains 18 residues. Germline loops: CDR1 SGHRS, CDR2 YFSETQ. V trimming: 4 bases; J trimming: 5 bases; junction bases outside the gene matches: 18. The CDR3 loop reads CASSAQWDRDPRWETQYF. The CDR3 DNA reads TGCGCCAGCAGCGCACAGTGGGACAGGGACCCGAGGTGGGAGACCCAGTACTTC.

The chain employs TRBV5-1 and TRBJ2-5; the match to TRBD1 covers 10 bases. From germline, CDR1 is SGHRS and CDR2 YFSETQ. J was trimmed by 5 bases and V by 4 bases; bases with no gene match: 5. This CDR3 contains 14 residues. The CDR3 reads CASSPTGGKETQYF. CDR3 sequence (DNA): TGCGCCAGCAGCCCGACAGGGGGCAAGGAGACCCAGTACTTC.

This sequence joins TRBV5-6 and TRBJ2-2; D not certain. The CDR3 runs to 16 residues. Germline V gene lookup returns CDR1 SGHDT and CDR2 YYEEEE. The V gene lost 0 bases and the J gene lost 3 bases, with 12 bases spanning the gap. The CDR3 DNA reads as TGTGCCAGCAGCTTGGTTTTGGTGGGCGACACCGGGGAGCTGTTTTTT. It translates to CASSLVLVGDTGELFF.

The V gene is TRBV5-5, the J gene TRBJ1-1; 7 bases map to TRBD1. CDR3 length: 14 amino acids. Germline assignment: CDR1 SGHKS and CDR2 YYEKEE (reference sequence). Trimming at V came to 3 bases and at J to 6 bases, leaving 8 bases not matched to a gene. For the CDR3, the DNA is TGTGCCAGCAGCTCGATGACAGGGTTGGCTGAAGCTTTCTTT. It specifies CASSSMTGLAEAFF.

The chain joins TRBV6-1 to TRBJ2-1; 10 nucleotides line up with TRBD2. CDR1 and CDR2 from the germline V gene are MNHNS and SASEGT. The CDR3 consists of 16 residues. V trimming: 2 bases; J trimming: 6 bases; junction bases outside the gene matches: 7. This chain's CDR3 is CASSETLAGAANEQFF. DNA of the CDR3: TGTGCCAGCAGTGAAACTCTAGCGGGAGCTGCCAATGAGCAGTTCTTC.

The V call is TRBV4-3, the J call TRBJ1-5; D ambiguous. The germline V and J ends were trimmed by 4 bases and 6 bases, with 10 bases remaining between them. The CDR3 length is 13 residues. Germline loops: CDR1 LGHNA, CDR2 YSLEER. CDR3 residues: CASSPTGFQPQHF. The CDR3 region has the DNA TGCGCCAGCAGCCCAACGGGATTTCAGCCCCAGCATTTT.

The CDR3 coding sequence is TGTGCCATCAGTGCGACGGGGGGGAGGGATGGCTACACCTTC. Its translation: CAISATGGRDGYTF. The gene calls are TRBV10-3 and TRBJ1-2; D is possibly TRBD1 (5 bases). The CDR3 has 14 residues. The germline gives CDR1 ENHRY, CDR2 SYGVKD. V lost 4 bases to trimming and J lost 6 bases, with 15 bases between them.

V is TRBV9 and J is TRBJ1-1; D may be TRBD1 (6 bases). Trimming stripped 3 bases from V and 4 bases from J, with 16 bases between. The CDR3 extends over 15 amino acids. Germline V gives CDR1 SGDLS, CDR2 YYNGEE. CDR3 protein: CASSAKQGVATEAFF. In nucleotides, the CDR3 is TGTGCCAGCAGCGCGAAACAGGGAGTAGCCACTGAAGCTTTCTTT.

This chain uses TRBV7-8 with TRBJ2-1; 12 bases line up with TRBD2. CDR3 size: 16 residues. V lost 6 bases, J lost 9 bases, and 12 bases stayed unmatched. Germline loops: CDR1 SGHVS, CDR2 FQNEAQ. CDR3 region: CASSLSRLAGVGEQFF. CDR3 coding DNA: TGTGCCAGCAGTCTTAGTAGACTAGCGGGAGTAGGTGAGCAGTTCTTC.

The CDR3 region has the DNA TGTGCCAGTAGTATAGCGGACAGGGTGAAGGCCTACGAGCAGTACTTC. It encodes CASSIADRVKAYEQYF. This chain joins TRBV19 and TRBJ2-7; 8 nucleotides agree with TRBD1. CDR1 LNHDA and CDR2 SQIVND come from the germline V gene (reference sequence). The length of the CDR3 is 16 residues. With 1 base clipped from V and 2 bases from J, the junction kept 7 bases outside the gene matches.

This clone showed up just once. V and J are TRBV7-8 and TRBJ2-3, with 8 bases identical to TRBD2. With 5 bases clipped from V and 6 bases from J, the junction kept 10 bases outside the gene matches. CDR3 length: 15 residues. Germline CDR1 SGHVS, CDR2 FQNEAQ. The CDR3 spells CASSRGERETDTQYF. In DNA form, the CDR3 reads TGTGCCAGCAGCCGAGGCGAGCGGGAGACTGATACGCAGTATTTT.

The chain recombines TRBV30 with TRBJ2-2; 10 positions match TRBD1. The CDR3 extends over 15 amino acids. Trimming removed 2 bases from V and 5 bases from J; junction bases left unmatched: 5. Germline values: CDR1 GTSNPN, CDR2 SVGIG (reference sequence). The CDR3 bases are TGTGCCTGGAGTCGTGGGGGACAGGGGACCGGGGAGCTGTTTTTT. This encodes CAWSRGGQGTGELFF.

This chain uses TRBV7-2 with TRBJ2-7, with 11 bases matching TRBD2. Trimming removed 0 bases from V and 4 bases from J; junction bases left unmatched: 2. The CDR3 has 15 amino acids. Germline values: CDR1 SGHTA, CDR2 FQGNSA. CDR3 nucleotide sequence: TGTGCCAGCAGCTTAGCTAGCGGGGGGGCTTACGAGCAGTACTTC. It codes for CASSLASGGAYEQYF.

This clone was detected a few times. The rearrangement uses TRBV7-9 and TRBJ1-1, with D unclear. CDR3 length equals 13 residues. Germline-derived CDR1 and CDR2 are SEHNR and FQNEAQ (reference sequence). Trimming cost V 2 bases and J 1 base, with 5 bases left between them. The CDR3 reads CASSLSGNTEAFF. In DNA, the CDR3 is TGTGCCAGCAGCTTATCAGGGAACACTGAAGCTTTCTTT.

The chain links TRBV6-5 to TRBJ2-2; D unresolved. CDR1 and CDR2 (germline): MNHEY, SVGAGI. V was pared by 7 bases and J by 6 bases, with 9 bases between. This CDR3 has 12 amino acids. CDR3 protein: CASMRGSGELFF. The CDR3, as DNA: TGTGCCAGCATGAGAGGTTCCGGGGAGCTGTTTTTT.

This clone was recorded only once. V usage is TRBV5-4 and J usage is TRBJ2-3; 7 bases are a match to TRBD2. CDR3 size: 14 residues. The junction had 6 bases not matched to a gene; V was cut back by 4 bases and J by 4 bases. Germline V CDR1 and CDR2: SGHNT, YYREEE (reference sequence). The CDR3 reads CASSLDAGADTQYF. CDR3 coding DNA: TGTGCCAGCAGCCTGGACGCGGGGGCAGATACGCAGTATTTT.

V gene TRBV5-4 combines with J gene TRBJ2-7; 11 bases agree with TRBD2. The length of the CDR3 is 15 residues. In germline, CDR1 is SGHNT, CDR2 YYREEE (reference sequence). V gave up 4 bases and J gave up 2 bases; unmatched junction bases: 5. The CDR3 spells CASSEGLAETYEQYF. The CDR3 DNA reads TGTGCCAGCAGCGAGGGACTAGCGGAGACCTACGAGCAGTACTTC.

This chain links TRBV7-6 with TRBJ1-1; D might be TRBD1 (6 bases). The CDR3 spans 14 residues. V was cut by 5 bases and J by 3 bases, with 13 bases left in between. Germline values: CDR1 SGHVS, CDR2 FNYEAQ. The CDR3 nucleotides read TGTGCCAGCAGCCCCCGAGGGGGGGACACTGAAGCTTTCTTT. This codes for CASSPRGGDTEAFF.